The present entry profiles one T cell receptor (beta chain) with its context. Its antigen is not yet known. It has no much larger one-base neighbor in the sample; base qualities were not kept. Library generation was performed with the immunoSEQ multiplex PCR assay. T cell repertoires were profiled with deep sequencing of rearranged TCR beta loci together with multiparametric flow cytometry. This immuneACCESS table, as held by TCRdb, lists in-frame sequences with V and J called but not all clones. Of the missing ones, under half trace to an unresolved V gene in checked studies; the others have no known cause. Present in this sample are 83,000 or so clones, around 88% of which were seen just once. The ten largest clones capture over 1.1% of the sample. This sample was taken from a study of lymphopenia after photon versus proton radiotherapy (dated by TCRdb to the late 2010s). For the study in its entirety: Photon and proton radiation therapy were compared by the study for their immunological effects in patients with gastrointestinal tumors who developed high-grade lymphopenia. The cohort comprised under 25 patients with gastrointestinal tumors who received either photon or proton therapy and then developed lymphopenia. The study aimed to characterize how the two radiation modalities differ in their impact on the immune system.

Paper-wide results and their limitations: Across the cohort, a larger post-nadir drop in TCR diversity was inversely correlated with overall survival time among patients who died. The survival association was assessed only in patients who died, and better survival with proton therapy was presented by the authors as a possibility rather than a demonstrated result. During treatment, patients who received photon therapy lost naive T cells and TCR diversity and gained effector/memory populations, whereas patients who received proton therapy remained relatively stable. Once the lymphocyte count had reached its nadir, the repertoires of photon-treated patients showed oligoclonal expansion, particularly of CD8+ Temra cells, and this expansion drove the decline in diversity.

The clonotype originates from a man in his fifties or sixties with pancreatic cancer. The sequenced sample was peripheral blood, obtained from a patient treated with proton-based radiotherapy.

In nucleotides, the sequence is TGCGCCAGCAGCCAAAATTCGGGGGTGAGCTCTGAAGCTTTCTTT. Its amino acids are CASSQNSGVSSEAFF. The chain links TRBV4-3 with TRBJ1-1; the D segment could be TRBD1, given 5 matching bases. The CDR3 numbers 15 residues from cysteine through phenylalanine. Only the CDR3 DNA is retained, 45 bases long and in frame from the first base. V drops 2 bases and J drops 6 bases, leaving 16 bases in between. The germline V gene yields LGHNA for CDR1 and YSLEER for CDR2.